This TCR beta chain is from a study of molecular identifiers for immune sequencing clone quantification. RNA fractions of 10%, 30% or 50% and about 18,000 to 1,100,000 sorted cells were the source of naive CD8 libraries. Via MiXCR, TCRdb re-called the PCR reads, giving one row per CDR3 protein. The sample has 550,000 to 750,000 distinct CDR3 sequences; about 20% are singletons. Germline assignment: CDR1 MGHRA and CDR2 YSYEKL. The CDR3 has 15 amino acids. The J segment lost 4 bases and the V segment lost 4 bases, leaving 7 bases of the junction unmatched. The sample holds a few counts of this clonotype. Its antigen remains unknown. Study-wide findings and caveats: Clones carrying above 20 RNA copies accounted for over 98% of effector molecules, under 1% in naive cells. Because of identical TCR molecules sharing a barcode, sizes of highly expanded clones could be underestimated.

The sample comprised naive CD8+ T cells from blood, with Jurkat cell RNA spiked in. Subset reported: FACS-sorted CD8+CD4-CCR7+CD45RA+ naive T cells. The chain recombines TRBV4-1 with TRBJ2-3; 8 nucleotides match TRBD1. This receptor was taken from a human donor in good health. Some libraries in this study had Jurkat cell RNA spiked in. The CDR3 region is CASSLWTGSPDTQYF. CDR3 sequence (DNA): TGCGCCAGCAGCCTGTGGACAGGGTCCCCAGATACGCAGTATTTT.